This TCR beta chain was sequenced for a study of cytomegalovirus exposure and HLA in healthy donors (TCRdb year 2017). Describing the broader study: An earlier analysis of about 530 of the donors reported around 280 Gb of sequence data and 117 million unique TCR beta sequences obtained from approximately 180 million T cells. An early release that covered fewer than 750 HLA-typed donors contained approximately 300 gigabases of sequencing data and tens of millions of unique TCR sequences. Among the roughly 400 genotyped donors, approximately 82% belonged to the genetic ancestry cluster associated with self-reported Caucasian donors. The study aimed to test whether cataloging public T cell receptors could reveal signatures of past pathogen exposure. The study used immunosequencing to profile the T cell repertoires of approximately 650 subjects and linked those repertoires to cytomegalovirus serostatus. Along with the approximately 620-subject first cohort, a separate validation cohort of over a hundred different subjects was used. High-throughput TCR immunosequencing, statistical association of individual TCRs with disease status, and machine learning were combined to predict cytomegalovirus infection status. A later analysis re-analyzed previously published TCR beta repertoires from 600 to 850 donors and added high-resolution HLA genotyping to study TCR occurrence patterns. Rather than drawing on any new phenotypic data, the later analysis identified candidate immune exposures from TCR beta sequences and the way those sequences occurred across donors. An earlier analysis of fewer than 700 of the donors applied high-throughput TCR beta sequencing to assess whether each TCR beta V gene segment acted as functional or pseudogenic. Donor age, sex, ethnicity and CMV serostatus were compiled together with the repertoire data. A later genetic analysis took genome-wide SNP genotypes for about 65% of the 666 donors and used that subset as a discovery cohort. Every discovery cohort repertoire had been produced on one sequencing platform. Both class I and class II loci were covered by HLA typing, at four-digit resolution. The number of typed donors differed by locus: about 629-630 for A, B, C, DRB1 and DQB1; 500 to 550 for DQA1; 606 for DPA1; and around 490 for DPB1. Because of strong linkage in the cohort, roughly five DR-DQ haplotypes were treated as single units for association and clustering. Among roughly 400 genotyped donors of the cohort, an average of approximately 240,000 unique TCR beta nucleotide sequences was sequenced per donor, of which 15% to 20% were non-productive. Study-level results and caveats: Roughly uniform sequencing depth across donors was assumed in presence/absence analyses, although this assumption may not hold. An association between a missense DCLRE1C variant and V-gene and J-gene trimming of TCR beta chains was found in a later genetic analysis and replicated in an independent cohort. A few of the identified cytomegalovirus-associated TCR beta chains were confirmed in vitro to be specific for cytomegalovirus antigens. Because some donors lacked HLA typing at each locus, the association tests relied only on the typed subset. Compared with the roughly 700-donor mean, donors in an Asian-associated ancestry cluster had fewer N-insertions in productive TCRs, according to a later genetic analysis. The classifier was reported to diagnose cytomegalovirus status with high specificity and sensitivity in both the original and validation cohorts. Because counts were too low, some 17 rarely observed V segments, including chromosome 9 orphons, were excluded from the earlier analysis of several hundred of the donors. The 87-base-pair reads could not distinguish some IMGT-functional V segments, including TRBV6-2 and TRBV6-3, so those segments were excluded. A later analysis associated 17,000 or so TCR beta sequences with specific HLA alleles at a false discovery rate of 0.05. Only TCR beta chains were sequenced in this cohort, and the absence of alpha or paired-chain data limited detectable features. Correlated functional status among segregating V segments might be attributable to linkage disequilibrium, but an unknown experimental factor could not be ruled out. An earlier analysis of around 600 of the donors showed that most TCR beta V segments appeared in productive rearrangements either about 90% or about 30% of the time, which broadly matched IMGT annotations. Across donors, most TCR sequences were observed very rarely, whereas some public TCRs were present in many individuals. The only immune exposure information available for the cohort was CMV serostatus. Assigning TCR associations to individual alleles was difficult when HLA alleles, especially DR and DQ, strongly co-occurred. A later analysis found that TCR association rates varied across HLA loci, with DRB1 alleles showing the most associated TCRs and HLA-C alleles the fewest. In a later analysis, most CMV-associated TCR beta chains were found to appear HLA-restricted, with HLA associations seemingly driven largely by CMV exposure. In a later analysis, several top co-occurrence clusters were reported to appear linked to parvovirus B19, influenza, CMV and Epstein-Barr virus. A later analysis found that HLA-associated TCR beta chains were more clonally expanded and had lower generation probabilities than equally common non-associated chains. The study gave a list of 150 to 200 TCR beta chains associated with cytomegalovirus. A further reported finding was that TCR beta sequences accurately predicted the HLA-A and HLA-B alleles for most subjects in the first cohort. The sequencing pipeline was judged likely to have produced a cluster of highly shared sequence variants as a technical artifact. The authors suggested that the approach could potentially be extended to other disease states and immunological phenotypes.

Note on this clone: Its antigen specificity is not known.

In total, roughly 670 healthy bone marrow donors made up the cohort. At the time of sampling, all cohort members were nominally healthy, though unrecorded immune exposures were likely present. The donor was CMV seropositive and was included in the group of almost 300 seropositive cohort members. A peripheral blood sample was collected from each donor, and TCR beta sequencing was performed on peripheral blood mononuclear cells. Genomic DNA was extracted from the blood cell samples with the Qiagen DNeasy Blood Extraction Kit. V loses 0 bases, J loses 3 bases, and the germline ends lie 22 bases apart. Via the germline V gene, CDR1 is SGHTA and CDR2 FQGTGA. The CDR3 sequence holds 19 residues, the cysteine and phenylalanine included. The only DNA kept is the CDR3, 57 bases in frame from the first base. The method behind the library was the immunoSEQ multiplex PCR assay. For the multiplex PCR, a mixture combining 60 forward primers for TCR Vbeta segments and 13 reverse primers for TCR Jbeta segments was used. Amplification of the CDR3 region of rearranged TCR beta genes was performed with a multiplex PCR assay on genomic DNA. The Illumina HiSeq System was used to sequence the amplified TCR beta libraries as 87-base-pair reads. Per the source publication's procedure: A later analysis counted 65 million to 90 million unique TCR beta chains across the 550 to 800 repertoires, and 9 million to 14 million of these chains were shared by at least two donors. Raw reads were error-corrected and collapsed into unique sequences by a nearest-neighbor algorithm in which closely related sequences were merged to remove PCR and sequencing errors. V, D and J gene segments were assigned by aligning CDR3 sequences to IMGT reference sequences. For a sequence to be retained, at least a six-nucleotide match to both a V gene segment and a J gene segment was required. A rearrangement counted as productive if the CDR3 had no stop codons and remained in frame with V and J, and every other rearrangement counted as non-productive. CDR3 was defined by IMGT convention, running from the second conserved V-encoded cysteine to the conserved J-encoded phenylalanine. The earlier analysis of fewer than 700 of the donors excluded sequences that lacked an unambiguous match to a single V gene segment. An earlier analysis of several hundred of the donors classified V segments as functional when productive rearrangements were above 56.7% and as segregating when the standard deviation between donors was above 5%. A statistical classification framework was built to diagnose cytomegalovirus status from the catalog of TCR beta chain sequences. A later analysis assigned V and J genes by comparing TCR nucleotide sequences with IMGT/GENE-DB human TR gene sequences. The TCRdist pipeline was used in a later analysis to assign CDR3 sequences and most-parsimonious VDJ recombination scenarios. In a later analysis, every TCR beta chain was defined by the combination of its CDR3 amino acid sequence and its V-gene family, and reads without a unique V-gene family were dropped. As a way to deal with suspected cross-contamination and a sequencing artifact, a later analysis dropped hundreds of nucleotide sequences that were highly shared and had low generation probability. A later analysis calculated a clonal expansion index for each public chain from normalized within-repertoire ranks of inferred template counts. In a later analysis, generation probabilities were computed with a VDJ recombination model fitted to out-of-frame rearrangements, and the resulting probabilities were checked against IGoR. In a later analysis, TCR-TCR, TCR-HLA and TCR-CMV co-occurrence was scored with hypergeometric tests, and a repertoire-size bias correction was applied to TCR pairs. False discovery rates were estimated in a later analysis by permuting HLA or CMV assignments 20 times. A later analysis grouped co-occurring TCRs with DBSCAN, adding TCRdist sequence similarity when clustering within HLA-allele-positive subsets. Co-occurrence clustering excluded repertoires with fewer than 30,000 or more than 120,000 public chains, plus five with anomalous nucleotide sharing. The clones in this table, taken by TCRdb from immuneACCESS, are in-frame only. Not every clone is retained; where verified, under half of the shortfall comes from an unresolved V gene, and the cause of the rest is unknown. From that table come the V and J calls and clone size; the DNA was used to work out D and trimming. The sample's table lists a count of under 90,000 clones. Around 7.2% of the sample is held by the ten biggest clonotypes.

Sequencing was carried out using PBMCs. The TCR comes from a female donor in good health and CMV-seropositive. The chain links TRBV7-3 with TRBJ2-3, with a tentative D gene TRBD2 over 6 matching bases. The nucleotides read TGTGCCAGCAGCTTAACCTTGTCGGGGACTCTCTCTAGGACAGATACGCAGTATTTT. Protein translation: CASSLTLSGTLSRTDTQYF. The entire variable domain, with the stretches around the CDR3 drawn from the reference TRBV7-3 and TRBJ2-3 proteins, is GAGVSQTPSNKVTEKGKYVELRCDPISGHTALYWYRQSLGQGPEFLIYFQGTGAADDSGLPNDRFFAVRPEGSVSTLKIQRTERGDSAVYLCASSLTLSGTLSRTDTQYFGPGTRLTVL.